The clone carrying this T cell receptor beta chain was found many times. What it recognizes is unknown. These data come from a study of early T cells in non-severe SARS-CoV-2 infection. Study background: Sequencing of unsorted whole blood was done on bulk RNA, leaving chains unpaired.

Each cDNA molecule carried a unique molecular identifier. TCRdb fed the 5' RACE reads into MiXCR, producing one record per CDR3 protein. The sample holds some 120,000 distinct CDR3 sequences; around 14% are singletons and the top ten take 21%. General observations from the study: Private and CD4 specificities were missed by VDJdb matching, skewed to anti-spike CD8.

Looked up from germline, CDR1 is SGDLS and CDR2 is YYNGEE. The CDR3 spans 14 residues. Trimming at V came to 0 bases and at J to 2 bases, leaving 0 bases not matched to a gene. The receptor's source is an adult who was a healthcare worker with PCR-confirmed SARS-CoV-2 infection or an uninfected control (not recorded which). This chain uses TRBV9 with TRBJ2-7; 9 bases map to TRBD1. The sample consisted of whole blood. The CDR3 region is CASSVGDRAYEQYF. The CDR3 coding sequence is TGTGCCAGCAGCGTAGGGGACAGGGCCTACGAGCAGTACTTC.